Below, 8 T cell receptor beta chains from the same sample are listed, as sequenced in a study of shared clonotypes between healthy human individuals. The method was immunoSEQ multiplex PCR; TCRdb's version includes in-frame clones alone and lacks a portion of them. The data contain just over 2,000,000 clones, approximately 95% of them seen just once; the ten biggest clones take up 0.1% to 0.15%. The sequenced sample was naive CD4+ T cells sorted from blood. Subset of the sample: CD45RA+ positively selected. Every receptor here comes from a man aged 18 to 29 in good health.

V and J are TRBV6-1 and TRBJ2-1, with D perhaps being TRBD1 or TRBD2 (5 bases each). The CDR3 is made up of 14 amino acids. In germline, CDR1 is MNHNS, CDR2 SASEGT. Trimming took off 3 bases at V and 8 bases at J, with 14 bases between the two ends. The CDR3, as DNA: TGTGCCAGCAGTGAGTCGGGGCCCGTGGATGAGCAGTTCTTC. Protein product: CASSESGPVDEQFF.

This chain joins TRBV9 and TRBJ1-2, with D unclear. The CDR3 consists of 11 residues. With 0 bases removed from V and 14 bases from J, the gap between germline ends came to 11 bases. Germline V gene lookup returns CDR1 SGDLS and CDR2 YYNGEE. The CDR3: CASSVDSSLTF. In nucleotides, the CDR3 is TGTGCCAGCAGCGTAGATTCCTCCCTTACCTTC.

V is TRBV6-5 and J is TRBJ2-7, with 9 bases matching TRBD2. Trimming took 6 bases from V and 7 from J; bases not matched to a gene: 10. The CDR3 has 14 residues. Germline V gives CDR1 MNHEY, CDR2 SVGAGI. The CDR3 coding sequence is TGTGCCAGCAGGAGGGGACTAGCCGGGCGGGAGCAGTACTTC. Amino acid sequence: CASRRGLAGREQYF.

The rearrangement links TRBV5-1 to TRBJ2-3; TRBD2 matches at 9 bases. From germline, CDR1 is SGHRS and CDR2 YFSETQ. The J segment lost 4 bases and the V segment lost 0 bases, leaving 6 bases of the junction unmatched. The CDR3 loop spans 16 amino acids. This CDR3 reads CASSLAGGRGADTQYF. The CDR3 DNA follows: TGCGCCAGCAGCTTGGCTGGCGGGAGGGGGGCAGATACGCAGTATTTT.

About this clone itself: Other nucleotide sequences in the sample specify the same CDR3. The chain couples TRBV18 to TRBJ2-5; D is undetermined. The CDR3 has 13 residues. V lost 0 bases and J lost 4, with 6 bases in between. Germline values: CDR1 KGHSH, CDR2 LQKENI. CDR3 sequence: CASSPPTVETQYF. CDR3 bases: TGTGCCAGCTCACCACCAACAGTAGAGACCCAGTACTTC. Drawing the rest from reference TRBV18 and TRBJ2-5, the complete variable domain is NAGVMQNPRHLVRRRGQEARLRCSPMKGHSHVYWYRQLPEEGLKFMVYLQKENIIDESGMPKERFSAEFPKEGPSILRIQQVVRGDSAAYFCASSPPTVETQYFGPGTRLLVL.

The genes are TRBV2 and TRBJ2-5; unclear D gene. The CDR3 is made up of 12 amino acids. Deletions cut 5 bases from V and 5 bases from J, with 9 bases between. The germline V gene has CDR1 SNHLY and CDR2 FYNNEI. The CDR3 here is CASSRHMETQYF. DNA for the CDR3: TGTGCCAGCAGTCGACACATGGAGACCCAGTACTTC. The complete variable domain, with remaining parts taken from reference TRBV2 and TRBJ2-5, reads EPEVTQTPSHQVTQMGQEVILRCVPISNHLYFYWYRQILGQKVEFLVSFYNNEISEKSEIFDDQFSVERPDGSNFTLKIRSTKLEDSAMYFCASSRHMETQYFGPGTRLLVL.

The rearrangement joins TRBV18 to TRBJ2-7, with 9 nucleotides matching TRBD1. Germline assignment: CDR1 KGHSH and CDR2 LQKENI. V shed 1 base and J 7 bases; nucleotides not matched to a gene: 5. CDR3 length: 14 residues. The CDR3 protein is CASSPLGQGTEQYF. DNA for the CDR3: TGTGCCAGCTCACCACTAGGACAGGGGACGGAGCAGTACTTC.

This chain's CDR3 is CASSLDSDRGNSPLHF. The CDR3 coding sequence is TGCGCCAGCAGCTTGGATTCGGACAGGGGAAATTCACCCCTCCACTTT. This chain connects TRBV5-1 to TRBJ1-6; 9 bases align to TRBD1. J gave up 7 bases and V 0 bases, and 5 bases lay outside the gene matches. The germline V gene encodes CDR1 SGHRS and CDR2 YFSETQ. The CDR3 is made up of 16 amino acids.